This T cell receptor beta chain emerged from a study of cytomegalovirus exposure and HLA in healthy donors (dated by TCRdb to between 2016 and 2019). With respect to the entire study: An earlier analysis of 587 of the donors reported 276 Gb of sequence data and 95 million to 120 million unique TCR beta sequences obtained from approximately 180 million T cells. About 320 gigabases of sequencing data and approximately 80 million unique TCR sequences were included in an early release covering over 600 HLA-typed donors. Of the roughly 400 genotyped donors, over 70% fell in the genetic ancestry cluster associated with self-reported Caucasian donors. The study aimed to test whether cataloging public T cell receptors could reveal signatures of past pathogen exposure. The T cell repertoires of 666 subjects were profiled by immunosequencing and related to cytomegalovirus serostatus. Besides the first cohort of under 700 subjects, a separate validation cohort made up of 120 or so different subjects was used. To predict cytomegalovirus infection status, the study brought together high-throughput TCR immunosequencing, statistical association of individual TCRs with disease status, and machine learning. In a later analysis, previously published TCR beta repertoires from some 640 donors were re-analyzed and high-resolution HLA genotyping was added so that TCR occurrence patterns could be studied. In the later analysis, no new phenotypic data were used to find candidate immune exposures; instead, reliance was placed on TCR beta sequences and their occurrence across donors. An earlier analysis of more than 450 of the donors used high-throughput TCR beta sequencing to judge whether each TCR beta V gene segment behaved as functional or pseudogenic. Donor age, sex, ethnicity and CMV serostatus were compiled together with the repertoire data. Genome-wide SNP genotypes for about 65% of the roughly 700 donors were used in a later genetic analysis, which treated that subset as a discovery cohort. All discovery cohort repertoires had been generated using a single sequencing platform. Class I and class II HLA loci were covered by the typing at four-digit resolution. Typing coverage varied by locus: 629-630 donors for A, B, C, DRB1 and DQB1; under 550 for DQA1; 606 for DPA1; 450 to 480 for DPB1. Because of strong linkage in the cohort, 4 to 6 DR-DQ haplotypes were treated as single units for association and clustering. Among roughly 400 genotyped donors of the cohort, an average of around 240,000 unique TCR beta nucleotide sequences were sequenced per donor, roughly a sixth of them non-productive. The research as a whole found: In both the original and validation cohorts, the classifier was reported to diagnose cytomegalovirus status with high specificity and sensitivity. A further reported finding was that TCR beta sequences accurately predicted the HLA-A and HLA-B alleles for most subjects in the first cohort. Compared with equally common non-associated chains, HLA-associated TCR beta chains in a later analysis were more clonally expanded and had lower generation probabilities. Most TCR sequences were seen in very few donors, while some public TCRs were found in many individuals. A group of highly shared sequence variants was considered likely to be a technical artifact of the sequencing pipeline. In a later analysis, the rate of TCR association differed among HLA loci, with DRB1 alleles having the most associated TCRs and HLA-C alleles having the fewest. The 87-base-pair reads could not distinguish some IMGT-functional V segments, including TRBV6-2 and TRBV6-3, so those segments were excluded. Compared with the roughly 700-donor mean, donors in an Asian-associated ancestry cluster had fewer N-insertions in productive TCRs, according to a later genetic analysis. When HLA alleles, especially DR and DQ, strongly co-occurred, TCR associations were difficult to assign to individual alleles. The earlier analysis of about 600 of the donors excluded fewer than 20 rarely observed V segments, including chromosome 9 orphons, because counts were too low. According to a later analysis, parvovirus B19, influenza, CMV and Epstein-Barr virus appeared linked to several top co-occurrence clusters. A later analysis found that most CMV-associated TCR beta chains appeared HLA-restricted, with HLA associations seemingly driven largely by CMV exposure. Because HLA typing was unavailable for some donors at each locus, only the typed subset was used in association tests. For the cohort, immune exposure information was limited to CMV serostatus. In a later genetic analysis, a missense DCLRE1C variant was associated with V-gene and J-gene trimming of TCR beta chains, and the association was replicated in an independent cohort. Sequencing depth was assumed to be roughly uniform across donors in the presence/absence analyses, though that assumption may not hold. In the study, some 160 TCR beta chains were listed as associated with cytomegalovirus. Broadly in line with IMGT annotations, most TCR beta V segments showed up in productive rearrangements about 90% or about 30% of the time in an earlier analysis of approximately 600 of the donors. The authors suggested that the approach could potentially be extended to other disease states and immunological phenotypes. Correlated functional status among segregating V segments might reflect linkage disequilibrium, but an unknown experimental factor could not be ruled out. A later analysis associated some 17,000 TCR beta sequences with specific HLA alleles at a false discovery rate of 0.05. Only TCR beta chains were sequenced in this cohort, and the absence of alpha or paired-chain data limited detectable features. In vitro tests confirmed that a few of the cytomegalovirus-associated TCR beta chains recognize cytomegalovirus antigens.

According to the germline V gene, CDR1 reads SGHAT and CDR2 reads FQNNGV. Trimming removed 5 bases from V and 0 bases from J; the gene matches leave 5 bases unexplained. Measured from the cysteine to the phenylalanine, the CDR3 is 15 residues long. Only CDR3 DNA is held: 45 bases, read in frame from base 1. This clone was seen once. Its antigen is still unknown. Qualities for individual bases were not recorded, and no much larger clone is one base off. The protocol used for the library was the immunoSEQ multiplex PCR assay. The multiplex PCR relied on a mix of 60 forward primers for TCR Vbeta segments and 13 reverse primers for TCR Jbeta segments. A multiplex PCR assay on genomic DNA amplified the CDR3 region of rearranged TCR beta genes. The Illumina HiSeq System was used to sequence the amplified TCR beta libraries as 87-base-pair reads. The authors' analysis ran thus. A later analysis tallied 75 million to 95 million unique TCR beta chains across the 640 or so repertoires, and around 12 million of those chains were shared by two or more donors. A nearest-neighbor algorithm error-corrected the raw reads and collapsed the reads into unique sequences, merging closely related sequences to remove PCR and sequencing errors. To assign V, D and J gene segments, CDR3 sequences were aligned to IMGT reference sequences. Each retained sequence needed at least a six-nucleotide match to both a V gene segment and a J gene segment. Rearrangements were called productive when the CDR3 lacked stop codons and stayed in frame with V and J; all others were non-productive. Following IMGT convention, CDR3 was defined as the stretch from the second conserved V-encoded cysteine to the conserved J-encoded phenylalanine. In an earlier analysis of approximately 590 of the donors, sequences lacking an unambiguous match to a single V gene segment were excluded. An earlier analysis of about 600 of the donors called V segments functional above 56.7% productive rearrangements and segregating when the between-donor standard deviation exceeded 5%. A statistical classification framework was developed to diagnose cytomegalovirus status using the catalog of TCR beta chain sequences. In a later analysis, TCR nucleotide sequences were compared against IMGT/GENE-DB human TR gene sequences so that V and J genes could be assigned. The TCRdist pipeline was used in a later analysis to assign CDR3 sequences and most-parsimonious VDJ recombination scenarios. In a later analysis, each TCR beta chain was defined by its CDR3 amino acid sequence together with its V-gene family, and reads lacking a unique V-gene family were excluded. To address suspected cross-contamination and a sequencing artifact, a later analysis removed approximately 590 highly shared, low-generation-probability nucleotide sequences. In a later analysis, a clonal expansion index was calculated for each public chain from normalized within-repertoire ranks of inferred template counts. A later analysis computed generation probabilities with a VDJ recombination model fitted to out-of-frame rearrangements, and checked the results against IGoR. In a later analysis, hypergeometric tests were used to score TCR-TCR, TCR-HLA and TCR-CMV co-occurrence, with a repertoire-size bias correction applied to TCR pairs. In a later analysis, false discovery rates were estimated by permuting HLA or CMV assignments 20 times. A later analysis grouped co-occurring TCRs with DBSCAN, adding TCRdist sequence similarity when clustering within HLA-allele-positive subsets. Repertoires with fewer than 30,000 or more than 120,000 public chains were left out of co-occurrence clustering, as were four to six repertoires with anomalous nucleotide sharing. TCRdb re-hosts the immuneACCESS table, in-frame sequences only. Its copies lack some clones; in the studies checked, an unresolved V gene accounts for under half of them, and the cause for the rest is not known. Clone size and the V and J calls come from that table; the DNA yielded D and trimming. The sample table contains tens of thousands of clones; only one count was recorded for around 77% of them. 0.57% of the sample is in the top ten clones.

The cohort consisted of 600 to 700 healthy bone marrow donors. Cohort members were all nominally healthy when sampled, although unrecorded immune exposures were likely present. The donor was CMV seronegative and belonged to the group of 380 or so seronegative cohort members. A peripheral blood sample was provided by each donor, and peripheral blood mononuclear cells were used for TCR beta sequencing. The Qiagen DNeasy Blood Extraction Kit was used to extract genomic DNA from the blood cell samples. The sequence came from a man aged 30-40 years in good health and CMV-seronegative. The sequence joins TRBV11-2 to TRBJ2-3, with 7 bases aligning to TRBD1. The source material was PBMCs. The DNA is TGTGCCAGCAGCCAGGGCAGGGGGAGCACAGATACGCAGTATTTT. Translated, this gives CASSQGRGSTDTQYF. The full variable domain, completed from the reference TRBV11-2 and TRBJ2-3 proteins outside the CDR3, reads EAGVAQSPRYKIIEKRQSVAFWCNPISGHATLYWYQQILGQGPKLLIQFQNNGVVDDSQLPKDRFSAERLKGVDSTLKIQPAKLEDSAVYLCASSQGRGSTDTQYFGPGTRLTVL.